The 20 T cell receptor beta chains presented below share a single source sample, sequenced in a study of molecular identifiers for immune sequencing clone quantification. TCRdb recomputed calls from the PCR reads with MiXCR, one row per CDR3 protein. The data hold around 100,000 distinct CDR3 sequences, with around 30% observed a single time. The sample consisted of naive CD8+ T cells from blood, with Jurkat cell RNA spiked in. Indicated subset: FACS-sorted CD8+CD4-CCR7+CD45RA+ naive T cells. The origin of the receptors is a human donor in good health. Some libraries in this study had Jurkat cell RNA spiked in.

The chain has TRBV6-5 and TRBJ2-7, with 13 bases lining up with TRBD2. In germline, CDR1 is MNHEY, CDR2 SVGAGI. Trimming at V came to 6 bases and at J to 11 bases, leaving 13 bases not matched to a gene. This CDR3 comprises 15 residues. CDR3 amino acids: CASRFGLAGDGRKYF. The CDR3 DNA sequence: TGTGCCAGCAGGTTCGGACTAGCGGGAGATGGTAGGAAGTACTTC.

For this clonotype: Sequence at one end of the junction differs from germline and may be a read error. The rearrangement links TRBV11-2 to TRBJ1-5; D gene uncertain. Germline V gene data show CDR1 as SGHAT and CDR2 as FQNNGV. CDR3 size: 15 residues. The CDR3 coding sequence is TGTGCCGGCAGCTTAGGCCGGGCAGACAATCAGCCCCAGCATTTT. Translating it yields CAGSLGRADNQPQHF. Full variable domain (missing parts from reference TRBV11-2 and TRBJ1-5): EAGVAQSPRYKIIEKRQSVAFWCNPISGHATLYWYQQILGQGPKLLIQFQNNGVVDDSQLPKDRFSAERLKGVDSTLKIQPAKLEDSAVYLCAGSLGRADNQPQHFGDGTRLSIL.

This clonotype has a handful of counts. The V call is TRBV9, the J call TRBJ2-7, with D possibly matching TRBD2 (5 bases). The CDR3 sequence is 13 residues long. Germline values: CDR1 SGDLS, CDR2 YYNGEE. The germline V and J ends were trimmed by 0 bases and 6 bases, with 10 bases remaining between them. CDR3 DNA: TGTGCCAGCAGCGTAGCCCCCGGGGTCGAGCAGTACTTC. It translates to CASSVAPGVEQYF.

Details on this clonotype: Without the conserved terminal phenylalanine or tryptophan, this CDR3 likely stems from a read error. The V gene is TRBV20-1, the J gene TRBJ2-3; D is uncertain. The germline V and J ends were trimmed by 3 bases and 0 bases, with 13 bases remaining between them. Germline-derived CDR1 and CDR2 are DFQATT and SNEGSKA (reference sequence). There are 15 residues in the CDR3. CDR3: CSASWAESSTDTQYS. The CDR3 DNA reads TGCAGTGCTAGTTGGGCAGAGTCTAGCACAGATACGCAGTATTCT.

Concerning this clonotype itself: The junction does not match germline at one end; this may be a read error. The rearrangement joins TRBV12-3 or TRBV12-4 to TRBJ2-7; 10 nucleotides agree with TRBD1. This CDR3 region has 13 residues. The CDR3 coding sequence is TGTGCCTGCAGTTTAGGACAGGGGGTCGAGCAGTACTTC. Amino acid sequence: CACSLGQGVEQYF.

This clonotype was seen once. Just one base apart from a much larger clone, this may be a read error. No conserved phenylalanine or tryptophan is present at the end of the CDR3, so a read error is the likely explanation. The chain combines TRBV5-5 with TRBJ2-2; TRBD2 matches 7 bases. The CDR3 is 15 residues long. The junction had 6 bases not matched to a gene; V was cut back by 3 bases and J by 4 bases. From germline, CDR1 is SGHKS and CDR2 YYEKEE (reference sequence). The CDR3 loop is CASSWGGFSTGELFL. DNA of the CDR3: TGTGCCAGCAGCTGGGGAGGGTTCTCCACCGGGGAGCTGTTTTTA.

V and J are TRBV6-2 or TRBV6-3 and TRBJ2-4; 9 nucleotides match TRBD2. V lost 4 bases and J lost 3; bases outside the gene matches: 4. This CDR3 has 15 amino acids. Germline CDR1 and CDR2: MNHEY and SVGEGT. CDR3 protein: CASSSLAGDKNIQYF. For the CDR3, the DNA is TGTGCCAGCAGTTCATTAGCGGGAGACAAAAACATTCAGTACTTC.

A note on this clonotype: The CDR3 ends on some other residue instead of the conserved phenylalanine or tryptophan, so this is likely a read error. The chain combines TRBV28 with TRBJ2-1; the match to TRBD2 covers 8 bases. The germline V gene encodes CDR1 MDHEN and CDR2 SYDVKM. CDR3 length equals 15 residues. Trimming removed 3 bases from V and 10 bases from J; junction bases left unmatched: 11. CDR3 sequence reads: CASSLKRERPEEQFY. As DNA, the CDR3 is TGTGCCAGCAGTTTGAAGCGGGAGAGGCCGGAAGAGCAGTTCTAC.

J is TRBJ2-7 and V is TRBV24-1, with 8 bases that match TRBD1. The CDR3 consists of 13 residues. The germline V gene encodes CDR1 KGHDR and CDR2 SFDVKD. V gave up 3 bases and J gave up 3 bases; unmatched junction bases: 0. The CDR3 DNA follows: TGTGCCACCAGTGATACAGGGGGCTACGAGCAGTACTTC. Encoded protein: CATSDTGGYEQYF.

DNA for the CDR3: TGTGCCAGCACAGGGGGCTGCACTGAAGCTTTCTTT. Translating gives CASTGGCTEAFF. The V and J genes are TRBV19 and TRBJ1-1; 9 nucleotides match TRBD1. The germline V gene encodes CDR1 LNHDA and CDR2 SQIVND (reference sequence). The length of the CDR3 is 12 residues. V shed 9 bases and J 4 bases; nucleotides not matched to a gene: 3. The entire variable domain, with the rest obtained from reference TRBV19 and TRBJ1-1, is as follows: DGGITQSPKYLFRKEGQNVTLSCEQNLNHDAMYWYRQDPGQGLRLIYYSQIVNDFQKGDIAEGYSVSREKKESFPLTVTSAQKNPTAFYLCASTGGCTEAFFGQGTRLTVV.

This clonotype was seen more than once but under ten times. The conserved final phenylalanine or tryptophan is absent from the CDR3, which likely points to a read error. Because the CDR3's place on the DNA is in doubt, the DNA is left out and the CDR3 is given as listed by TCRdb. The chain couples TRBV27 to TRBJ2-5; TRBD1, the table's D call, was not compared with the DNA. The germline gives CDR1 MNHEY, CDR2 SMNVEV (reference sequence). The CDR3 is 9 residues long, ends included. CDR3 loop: CASSQRQTV.

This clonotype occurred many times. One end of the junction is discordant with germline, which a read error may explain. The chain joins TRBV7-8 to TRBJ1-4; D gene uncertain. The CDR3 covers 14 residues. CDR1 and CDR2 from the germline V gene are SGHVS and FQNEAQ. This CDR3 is CASAQYSTYEKLLF. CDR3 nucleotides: TGTGCCAGCGCCCAGTACAGTACCTATGAAAAACTGCTTTTT. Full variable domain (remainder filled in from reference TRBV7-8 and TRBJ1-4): GAGVSQSPRYKVAKRGQDVALRCDPISGHVSLFWYQQALGQGPEFLTYFQNEAQLDKSGLPSDRFFAERPEGSVSTLKIQRTQQEDSAVYLCASAQYSTYEKLLFGSGTQLSVL.

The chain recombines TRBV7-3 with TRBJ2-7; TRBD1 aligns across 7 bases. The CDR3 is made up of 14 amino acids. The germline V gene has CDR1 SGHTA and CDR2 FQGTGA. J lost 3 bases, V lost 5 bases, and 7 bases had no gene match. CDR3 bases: TGTGCCAGCAGCGTTGGGGACAGCAGCTACGAGCAGTACTTC. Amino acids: CASSVGDSSYEQYF.

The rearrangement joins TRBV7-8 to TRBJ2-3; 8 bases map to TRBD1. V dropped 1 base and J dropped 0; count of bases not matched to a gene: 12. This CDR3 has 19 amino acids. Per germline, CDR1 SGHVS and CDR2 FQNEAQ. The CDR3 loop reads CASSLVPFPGGPSTDTQYF. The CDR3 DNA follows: TGTGCCAGCAGCTTAGTGCCTTTCCCAGGGGGCCCGAGCACAGATACGCAGTATTTT.

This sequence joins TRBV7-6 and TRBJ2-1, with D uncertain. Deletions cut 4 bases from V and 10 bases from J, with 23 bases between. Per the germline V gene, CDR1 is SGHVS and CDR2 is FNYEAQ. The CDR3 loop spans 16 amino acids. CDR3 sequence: CASSSITGGSRGEQFF. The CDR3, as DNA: TGTGCCAGCAGCTCTATAACCGGTGGTTCGCGTGGAGAGCAGTTCTTC. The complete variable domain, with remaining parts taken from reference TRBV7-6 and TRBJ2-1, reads GAGVSQSPRYKVTKRGQDVALRCDPISGHVSLYWYRQALGQGPEFLTYFNYEAQQDKSGLPNDRFSAERPEGSISTLTIQRTEQRDSAMYRCASSSITGGSRGEQFFGPGTRLTVL.

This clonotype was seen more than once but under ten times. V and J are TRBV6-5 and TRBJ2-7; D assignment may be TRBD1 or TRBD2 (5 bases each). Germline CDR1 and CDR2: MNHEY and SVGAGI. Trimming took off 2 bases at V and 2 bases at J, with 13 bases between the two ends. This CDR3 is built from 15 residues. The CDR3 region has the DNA TGTGCCAGCAGTTACGACACCGGGACCGCCTACGAGCAGTACTTC. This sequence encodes CASSYDTGTAYEQYF.

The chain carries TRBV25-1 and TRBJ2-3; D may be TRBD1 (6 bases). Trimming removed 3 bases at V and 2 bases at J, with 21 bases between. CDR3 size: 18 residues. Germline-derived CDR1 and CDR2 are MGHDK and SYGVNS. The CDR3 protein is CASSDFPLAGAPTDTQYF. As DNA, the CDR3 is TGTGCCAGCAGTGATTTTCCTTTAGCAGGGGCTCCCACAGATACGCAGTATTTT. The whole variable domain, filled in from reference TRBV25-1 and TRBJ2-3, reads EADIYQTPRYLVIGTGKKITLECSQTMGHDKMYWYQQDPGMELHLIHYSYGVNSTEKGDLSSESTVSRIRTEHFPLTLESARPSHTSQYLCASSDFPLAGAPTDTQYFGPGTRLTVL.

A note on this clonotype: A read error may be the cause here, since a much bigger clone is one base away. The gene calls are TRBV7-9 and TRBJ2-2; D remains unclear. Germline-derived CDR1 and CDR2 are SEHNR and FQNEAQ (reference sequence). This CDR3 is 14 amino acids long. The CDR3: CTSTEFKSTGELFF. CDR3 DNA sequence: TGTACCAGCACCGAATTTAAGAGTACCGGGGAGCTGTTTTTT.

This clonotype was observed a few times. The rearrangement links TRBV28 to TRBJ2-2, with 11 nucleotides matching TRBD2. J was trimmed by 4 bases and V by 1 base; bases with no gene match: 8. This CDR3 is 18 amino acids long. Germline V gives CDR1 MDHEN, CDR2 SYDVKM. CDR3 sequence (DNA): TGTGCCAGCAGTTTATTGGGGGAGGGACTAGCGGCCACCGGGGAGCTGTTTTTT. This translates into CASSLLGEGLAATGELFF.

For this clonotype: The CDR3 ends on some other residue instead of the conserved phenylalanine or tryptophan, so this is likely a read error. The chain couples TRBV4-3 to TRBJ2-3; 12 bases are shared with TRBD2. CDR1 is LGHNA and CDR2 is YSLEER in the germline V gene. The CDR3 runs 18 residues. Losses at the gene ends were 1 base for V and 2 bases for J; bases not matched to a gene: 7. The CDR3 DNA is TGCGCCAGCAGCCAAGGGGCCCTAGCGGGAGGGCCCACAGATACGCAGTATTAT. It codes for CASSQGALAGGPTDTQYY.